This TCR beta chain was identified in a study of blood T cell repertoires in COVID-19. Study-wide background: Samples of COVID-19 (acute and convalescent) were obtained from the United States, Italy and Spain.

This CDR3 has 17 residues. With 0 bases clipped from V and 6 bases from J, the junction kept 10 bases outside the gene matches. Germline values: CDR1 SEHNR, CDR2 FQNEAQ (reference sequence). Per the authors' pipeline: Counts of nucleated cells, estimated from reference gene primer amplification, were obtained. The protocol was immunoSEQ multiplex PCR, while the TCRdb copy is restricted to in-frame clones and leaves out a portion. V and J calls and clone size are as listed in that table; D and trimming were resolved from the DNA. The data show about 500,000 clones, 75% to 90% seen once. Everyone who took part was 18 to 89 years old, and they came from about 23 US areas. Among Cohort 3 donors, those recovered had two negative PCRs, clearance, or symptom resolution.

The TCR was taken from a woman aged 18-29 years who had recovered from COVID-19. The sequenced sample consisted of PBMCs or T cells enriched from blood (not recorded which). V is TRBV7-9 and J is TRBJ1-2; 10 bases are shared with TRBD1. DNA of the CDR3: TGTGCCAGCAGCTTAGCTGTAGGACAGGGGGATATCAATGGCTACACCTTC. It yields the protein CASSLAVGQGDINGYTF.